The 21 T cell receptor beta chains in this list originate from one sample, sequenced in a study of cytomegalovirus exposure and HLA in healthy donors. PCR used 60 Vbeta primers and 13 Jbeta primers. Produced via immunoSEQ multiplex PCR; TCRdb's table is partial and in-frame only. The sample includes around 70,000 clones, about three quarters of them seen just once. The sequencing input was PBMCs. Source of these receptors: a male donor in good health and CMV-seropositive.

This clone was recorded a few times. This chain joins TRBV9 and TRBJ2-2; D gene uncertain. CDR3 size: 16 residues. V was trimmed by 0 bases and J by 0 bases, leaving 9 bases between them. The germline CDR1 and CDR2 sequences are SGDLS and YYNGEE. CDR3 nucleotides: TGTGCCAGCAGCGTAGCGGCAGGTTCGAACACCGGGGAGCTGTTTTTT. Its protein product is CASSVAAGSNTGELFF.

For this clone: Other DNA variants within this sample encode the same CDR3. The V call is TRBV7-9, the J call TRBJ2-3; D is undetermined. The V end was cut by 5 bases, the J end by 2 bases, with 8 bases between. The CDR3 runs 13 residues. Germline lookup yields CDR1 SEHNR and CDR2 FQNEAQ (reference sequence). The CDR3 here is CASSPEVTDTQYF. The CDR3 nucleotides are TGTGCCAGCAGCCCAGAAGTCACAGATACGCAGTATTTT.

V and J are TRBV25-1 and TRBJ1-2, with 9 bases identical to TRBD1. The V and J ends lost 1 base and 5 bases, in that order; junction bases with no gene match: 8. CDR1 and CDR2 (germline): MGHDK, SYGVNS. This CDR3 has 16 residues. The CDR3, as DNA: TGTGCCAGCAGTGAATCTCCGGGACAGGGACCTTATGGCTACACCTTC. Translated, it gives CASSESPGQGPYGYTF.

This clone has only a few counts. V gene TRBV6-1 combines with J gene TRBJ2-5; D possibly corresponds to TRBD2 (5 bases). Germline CDR1 reads MNHNS; CDR2 reads SASEGT. CDR3 length: 15 amino acids. V dropped 2 bases and J dropped 3 bases, with 13 bases sitting between them. CDR3 sequence: CASSERPSNKETQYF. CDR3 coding DNA: TGTGCCAGCAGTGAACGGCCTAGCAATAAAGAGACCCAGTACTTC.

The rearrangement uses TRBV28 and TRBJ1-5, with D unclear. V lost 3 bases to trimming and J lost 4 bases, with 4 bases between them. Germline lookup yields CDR1 MDHEN and CDR2 SYDVKM. The CDR3 sequence is 12 residues long. The CDR3 bases are TGTGCCAGCAGTTTCGGGAATCAGCCCCAGCATTTT. Protein sequence: CASSFGNQPQHF.

The rearrangement links TRBV5-1 to TRBJ2-5; D ambiguous. The CDR3 is 13 residues long. The germline V gene encodes CDR1 SGHRS and CDR2 YFSETQ. The V and J ends lost 7 bases and 5 bases respectively, with 15 bases between them. The CDR3 region has the DNA TGCGCCAGCTCCCGAGTGACCGGGGAGACCCAGTACTTC. Amino acid sequence: CASSRVTGETQYF.

This clone appeared a few times. This sample also contains other DNA sequences that code for the same CDR3. Here the CDR3 DNA reads TGCGCCAGCAGCTTGGTAGTTTCTCCCTACGAGCAGTACTTC. It yields the protein CASSLVVSPYEQYF. The chain links TRBV5-1 to TRBJ2-7; D not certain. V lost 0 bases and J lost 2, with 9 bases in between. The CDR3 is 14 residues long. CDR1 and CDR2 from the germline V gene are SGHRS and YFSETQ.

The rearrangement joins TRBV27 to TRBJ2-1, with 7 bases aligning to TRBD1. The CDR3 loop spans 14 amino acids. With 5 bases clipped from V and 5 bases from J, the junction kept 6 bases outside the gene matches. Germline V gene lookup returns CDR1 MNHEY and CDR2 SMNVEV (reference sequence). CDR3 bases: TGTGCCAGCAGTCGATCGGGACAGAACAATGAGCAGTTCTTC. It yields the protein CASSRSGQNNEQFF.

This clone was observed once. This chain connects TRBV4-2 to TRBJ1-4, with TRBD1 matching over 7 bases. The CDR3 has 15 residues. After removal of 4 bases from V and 3 bases from J, the junction contained 5 bases not matched to a gene. Germline lookup yields CDR1 LGHNA and CDR2 YNFKEQ. In DNA form, the CDR3 reads TGTGCCAGCAGCCTCGACAGGGCAGCTAATGAAAAACTGTTTTTT. It specifies CASSLDRAANEKLFF.

V is TRBV19 and J is TRBJ1-4, with D possibly being TRBD1 (6 bases). The germline V and J ends were trimmed by 3 bases and 0 bases, with 20 bases remaining between them. Germline CDR1 LNHDA, CDR2 SQIVND (reference sequence). This CDR3 has 19 amino acids. CDR3 coding DNA: TGTGCCAGTAGTATCCGGGCAGGGGCGTTTCGTGCAACTAATGAAAAACTGTTTTTT. Its protein is CASSIRAGAFRATNEKLFF.

The CDR3 coding sequence is TGTGCCAGCAGCTTATACAGGGGAGATACGCAGTATTTT. Encoded protein: CASSLYRGDTQYF. The chain is built from TRBV7-3 and TRBJ2-3; 7 bases fit TRBD1. The germline gives CDR1 SGHTA, CDR2 FQGTGA. CDR3 length: 13 residues. V shed 2 bases and J 5 bases; nucleotides not matched to a gene: 1.

V is TRBV4-1 and J is TRBJ2-3, with a possible D match to TRBD1 (5 bases). Germline CDR1 reads MGHRA; CDR2 reads YSYEKL. With 1 base removed from V and 0 bases from J, the gap between germline ends came to 11 bases. CDR3 size: 16 residues. The CDR3, as DNA: TGCGCCAGCAGCCAAGGGACATTTTCTAGCACAGATACGCAGTATTTT. It is translated as CASSQGTFSSTDTQYF.

This CDR3 reads CASSLAQQAGEQYF. DNA of the CDR3: TGCGCCAGCAGCTTGGCCCAACAGGCAGGGGAGCAGTACTTC. V and J are TRBV5-1 and TRBJ2-7, with D possibly being TRBD1 (5 bases). This CDR3 comprises 14 residues. CDR1 SGHRS and CDR2 YFSETQ come from the germline V gene. Trimming removed 0 bases from V and 7 bases from J, with 14 bases in between.

CDR3 protein: CASSLVGVTSGANVLTF. The CDR3 coding sequence is TGTGCCAGCAGCTTAGTAGGGGTAACATCTGGGGCCAACGTCCTGACTTTC. This chain uses TRBV7-2 with TRBJ2-6; maybe TRBD1 (5 bases). CDR1 is SGHTA, CDR2 FQGNSA, per germline. This CDR3 contains 17 residues. V dropped 1 base and J dropped 1 base, with 11 bases sitting between them.

The rearrangement uses TRBV5-1 and TRBJ2-7, with TRBD2 as a possible D gene (6 bases). V lost 4 bases to trimming and J lost 1 base, with 15 bases between them. Looked up from germline, CDR1 is SGHRS and CDR2 is YFSETQ. This CDR3 spans 15 amino acids. The CDR3 region is CASSGGTLSSYEQYF. The CDR3, as DNA: TGCGCCAGCAGCGGAGGGACGCTGAGTTCCTACGAGCAGTACTTC. Full variable domain (outside the CDR3, taken from reference TRBV5-1 and TRBJ2-7): KAGVTQTPRYLIKTRGQQVTLSCSPISGHRSVSWYQQTPGQGLQFLFEYFSETQRNKGNFPGRFSGRQFSNSRSEMNVSTLELGDSALYLCASSGGTLSSYEQYFGPGTRLTVT.

The V and J genes are TRBV11-1 and TRBJ2-3, with 8 positions matching TRBD2. Germline V CDR1 and CDR2: SGHAT, FQDESV (reference sequence). This CDR3 is 16 amino acids long. V shed 4 bases, J shed 6 bases, and the junction held 12 bases outside the gene matches. The CDR3 DNA is TGTGCCAGCAGCTATCCGGGACTAGGGGGGGGTGATACGCAGTATTTT. This encodes CASSYPGLGGGDTQYF.

The V call is TRBV6-5, the J call TRBJ2-7, with 7 nucleotides matching TRBD1. With V trimmed by 3 bases and J by 3 bases, 8 bases remained unmatched. Germline CDR1 is MNHEY and CDR2 is SVGAGI. The CDR3 extends over 15 amino acids. The CDR3 protein is CASSYAQGEYYEQYF. CDR3 sequence (DNA): TGTGCCAGCAGTTATGCCCAGGGGGAGTACTACGAGCAGTACTTC.

This clone was seen more than once but under ten times. The rearrangement uses TRBV29-1 and TRBJ2-3; a weak D match, TRBD1 (6 bases). Deletions cut 6 bases from V and 0 bases from J, with 13 bases between. The CDR3 runs to 14 residues. CDR1 and CDR2 (germline): SQVTM, ANQGSEA. The CDR3 coding sequence is TGCAGCGTACGGACAGCGGTGAGCACAGATACGCAGTATTTT. Encoded protein: CSVRTAVSTDTQYF.

DNA for the CDR3: TGTGCCAGTAGGACTAGCGGGACCAACACCGGGGAGCTGTTTTTT. Protein product: CASRTSGTNTGELFF. The V call is TRBV19, the J call TRBJ2-2; 11 nucleotides agree with TRBD2. J was trimmed by 2 bases and V by 6 bases; bases with no gene match: 2. The length of the CDR3 is 15 residues. Germline-derived CDR1 and CDR2 are LNHDA and SQIVND (reference sequence). Using reference TRBV19 and TRBJ2-2 for the parts outside the CDR3, the full variable domain is DGGITQSPKYLFRKEGQNVTLSCEQNLNHDAMYWYRQDPGQGLRLIYYSQIVNDFQKGDIAEGYSVSREKKESFPLTVTSAQKNPTAFYLCASRTSGTNTGELFFGEGSRLTVL.

The chain uses TRBV5-1 and TRBJ1-4; D ambiguous. Per germline, CDR1 SGHRS and CDR2 YFSETQ. The CDR3 totals 17 residues. V was cut by 0 bases and J by 8 bases, with 20 bases left in between. CDR3 in amino acids: CASSLDRGPTRGEKLFF. The CDR3 DNA is TGCGCCAGCAGCTTGGACAGAGGGCCTACAAGAGGAGAAAAACTGTTTTTT.

The genes are TRBV5-1 and TRBJ1-4; 7 positions match TRBD1. The trim removed 4 bases at V and 3 bases at J, leaving 6 bases unmatched. The CDR3 runs 15 residues. Germline V CDR1 and CDR2: SGHRS, YFSETQ. The CDR3 DNA is TGCGCCAGCAGCGTAGACAGGGCGTCTAATGAAAAACTGTTTTTT. Translating gives CASSVDRASNEKLFF. Full variable domain (missing parts from reference TRBV5-1 and TRBJ1-4): KAGVTQTPRYLIKTRGQQVTLSCSPISGHRSVSWYQQTPGQGLQFLFEYFSETQRNKGNFPGRFSGRQFSNSRSEMNVSTLELGDSALYLCASSVDRASNEKLFFGSGTQLSVL.